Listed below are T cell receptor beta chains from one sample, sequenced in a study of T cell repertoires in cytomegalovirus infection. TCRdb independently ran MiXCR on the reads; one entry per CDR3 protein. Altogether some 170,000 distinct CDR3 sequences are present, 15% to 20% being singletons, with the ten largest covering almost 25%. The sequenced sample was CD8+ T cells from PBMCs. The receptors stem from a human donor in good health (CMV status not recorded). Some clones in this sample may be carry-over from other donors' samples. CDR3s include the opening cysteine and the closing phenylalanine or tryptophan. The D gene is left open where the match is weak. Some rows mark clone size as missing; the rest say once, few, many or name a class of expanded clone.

CASSDGQGGTDTQYF TGTGCCAGCAGTGATGGGCAGGGTGGGACAGATACGCAGTATTTT . TRBJ2-3 TRBV25-1 .
CASRPRGLNSNQPQHF TGTGCCAGCAGGCCCAGGGGATTGAATAGCAATCAGCCCCAGCATTTT . TRBJ1-5 TRBV12-3/TRBV12-4 few
CASNYDRTEANTGELFF TGTGCCAGCAACTACGACAGGACAGAAGCGAACACCGGGGAGCTGTTTTTT . TRBJ2-2 TRBV7-2 .
CSAQPGRESYEQYF TGCAGTGCTCAGCCGGGACGAGAATCCTACGAGCAGTACTTC . TRBJ2-7 TRBV20-1 few
CASSFDRSGNEQYF TGTGCCAGCAGTTTCGACAGGTCGGGGAACGAGCAGTACTTC . TRBJ2-7 TRBV12-3/TRBV12-4 few
CASSPPIQGAYGYTF TGTGCCAGCAGTCCACCCATACAGGGAGCCTATGGCTACACCTTC . TRBJ1-2 TRBV6-5 .
CASSPGSYTF TGTGCCAGCAGCCCCGGGAGCTACACCTTC . TRBJ1-2 TRBV7-6 few
CASRKVQSRDQPQHF TGTGCCAGCAGAAAGGTGCAGTCACGGGATCAGCCCCAGCATTTT . TRBJ1-5 TRBV28 .
CASRPGTESYNSPLHF TGTGCCAGCAGGCCCGGGACGGAGAGTTATAATTCACCCCTCCACTTT . TRBJ1-6 TRBV6-5 .
CASSLTGEGGRTEAFF TGCGCCAGCAGCTTGACCGGGGAGGGGGGACGCACTGAAGCTTTCTTT . TRBJ1-1 TRBV5-1 few
CASSFLLVGTTNEKLFF TGTGCCAGCAGTTTCCTTTTAGTGGGGACAACTAATGAAAAACTGTTTTTT . TRBJ1-4 TRBV28 .
CASIIPGLAGYTDTQYF TGTGCCAGCATTATACCGGGACTAGCGGGGTACACAGATACGCAGTATTTT TRBD2 TRBJ2-3 TRBV11-2 .
CAISEFLRGREGEKLFF TGTGCCATCAGTGAATTCCTCCGGGGGAGGGAGGGTGAAAAACTGTTTTTT . TRBJ1-4 TRBV10-3 .
CASSETSWIAGELFF TGTGCCAGCAGTGAAACTAGCTGGATTGCCGGGGAGCTGTTTTTT . TRBJ2-2 TRBV2 .
CASSYSGDYNEQFF TGTGCCAGCAGTTACAGCGGGGATTACAATGAGCAGTTCTTC TRBD2 TRBJ2-1 TRBV6-2/TRBV6-3 few
CASSEDRRLNTEAFF TGTGCCAGCAGTGAGGACAGAAGATTGAACACTGAAGCTTTCTTT . TRBJ1-1 TRBV6-6 .
CASSYPTGGDYGYTF TGTGCCAGCAGTTATCCGACCGGAGGGGACTATGGCTACACCTTC . TRBJ1-2 TRBV12-3/TRBV12-4 .
CASSNGGEKETQYF TGTGCCAGCAGCAACGGGGGGGAGAAAGAGACCCAGTACTTC TRBD2 TRBJ2-5 TRBV7-9 .
CASSPGQGANSPLHF TGCGCCAGCAGCCCTGGACAGGGGGCAAATTCACCCCTCCACTTT TRBD1 TRBJ1-6 TRBV4-1 .
CASSLRLARGANTGELFF TGTGCCAGCAGCTTGAGACTGGCACGGGGTGCGAACACCGGGGAGCTGTTTTTT . TRBJ2-2 TRBV11-2 .
CASSITRADTQYF TGTGCCAGCAGCATAACTAGAGCAGATACGCAGTATTTT . TRBJ2-3 TRBV25-1 .
CASSAGEESYGYTF TGTGCCAGCAGTGCAGGGGAAGAGTCCTATGGCTACACCTTC . TRBJ1-2 TRBV27 few
CASRAGTTSYNEQFF TGTGCCAGCAGAGCCGGGACAACATCCTACAATGAGCAGTTCTTC . TRBJ2-1 TRBV2 .
CSASPWGSGAYNEQFF TGCAGTGCTAGCCCTTGGGGTAGCGGGGCCTACAATGAGCAGTTCTTC TRBD2 TRBJ2-1 TRBV20-1 .
CASSPRTSGVGNEQFF TGTGCCAGCAGCCCGCGGACTAGCGGGGTGGGAAATGAGCAGTTCTTC TRBD2 TRBJ2-1 TRBV7-9 .
CAASGGLYGYTF TGTGCGGCCTCAGGGGGCTTGTATGGCTACACCTTC TRBD1 TRBJ1-2 TRBV7-2 few
CASSWGPYPNTEAFF TGTGCCAGCAGCTGGGGCCCCTACCCGAACACTGAAGCTTTCTTT . TRBJ1-1 TRBV7-2 few
CASSPDRHTTNEKLFF TGTGCCAGCAGTCCGGACAGGCACACAACTAATGAAAAACTGTTTTTT TRBD1 TRBJ1-4 TRBV7-2 many
CASSLVGMISYNEQFF TGTGCCAGCAGTTTGGTGGGAATGATATCCTACAATGAGCAGTTCTTC . TRBJ2-1 TRBV12-3/TRBV12-4 few
CASSNQGEATNEKLFF TGTGCCAGCAGTAACCAGGGGGAGGCAACTAATGAAAAACTGTTTTTT TRBD1 TRBJ1-4 TRBV12-3/TRBV12-4 few
CASLLTGLDGYTF TGTGCTAGTCTCCTGACAGGGTTGGATGGCTACACCTTC TRBD1 TRBJ1-2 TRBV12-5 .
CASSLGQGNEQYF TGTGCCAGCAGCTTAGGACAGGGGAACGAGCAGTACTTC TRBD1 TRBJ2-7 TRBV7-9 .
CASTIMQGTEAFF TGTGCCAGCACCATTATGCAGGGTACTGAAGCTTTCTTT . TRBJ1-1 TRBV6-5 .
CASSLGTGPSPLHF TGTGCCAGCAGTCTCGGGACCGGACCTTCACCCCTCCACTTT . TRBJ1-6 TRBV7-9 .
CASSTLTNEQFF TGTGCCAGCAGCACACTCACCAATGAGCAGTTCTTC . TRBJ2-1 TRBV7-9 .
CASSLEAGAPYEQYF TGCGCCAGCAGCTTGGAGGCGGGGGCCCCCTACGAGCAGTACTTC . TRBJ2-7 TRBV5-1 few
CASSATGDPNQPQHF TGTGCCAGCAGCGCCACAGGGGACCCGAACCAGCCCCAGCATTTT TRBD1 TRBJ1-5 TRBV9 .
CASSQSAPYEQYF TGTGCCAGCAGCCAGTCGGCCCCCTACGAGCAGTACTTC . TRBJ2-7 TRBV14 few
CASSQIPPGATGEQYF TGTGCCAGCAGCCAGATCCCCCCCGGGGCGACTGGCGAGCAGTACTTC . TRBJ2-7 TRBV7-2 many
CASSYSGEGPQHF TGTGCCAGCAGTTACTCGGGGGAGGGGCCCCAGCATTTT . TRBJ1-5 TRBV6-6 .
CASSSQGQPSTDTQYF TGTGCCAGCAGTTCTCAGGGACAGCCTAGCACAGATACGCAGTATTTT TRBD1 TRBJ2-3 TRBV28 .
CASSDSGGAGDVFEQFF TGTGCCAGCAGTGACTCTGGGGGGGCCGGGGACGTTTTTGAGCAGTTCTTC . TRBJ2-1 TRBV6-4 few
CASWGGLAQHF TGTGCCAGCTGGGGAGGTTTGGCCCAGCATTTT . TRBJ1-5 TRBV6-6 few
CASSLAHRAASLEQYF TGTGCCAGCAGCTTAGCCCACCGGGCGGCCTCTCTAGAGCAGTACTTC . TRBJ2-7 TRBV7-2 few
CASSLEPRLALHF TGTGCCAGCAGTTTAGAACCTCGTCTAGCCCTCCACTTT . TRBJ1-6 TRBV28 few
CASSSGQGADTQYF TGTGCCAGCAGCTCGGGACAGGGGGCCGATACGCAGTATTTT TRBD1 TRBJ2-3 TRBV7-6 many
CASSFGGGLTSTDTQYF TGTGCCAGCAGCTTTGGCGGGGGCCTTACAAGCACAGATACGCAGTATTTT . TRBJ2-3 TRBV7-9 few
CASSPVGGTYGYTF TGTGCCAGCAGCCCCGTGGGGGGAACCTATGGCTACACCTTC . TRBJ1-2 TRBV7-2 .